This TCR beta chain appears in the sequencing data of a study of blood T cell repertoires in COVID-19 (dated by TCRdb to about 2020). Background on the whole study: Samples covering the acute and convalescent phases of COVID-19 were provided by collaborators in the United States, Italy and Spain. A de-identified subject ID, COVID-19 status, age in years and sex were almost always included in the sample metadata. The samples were drawn from two sources: the first 160 participants of the ongoing ImmuneRACE study, and 1,200 or so subjects contributed by 6 global collaborators. The dataset comprised deeply sampled blood TCRbeta repertoires from subjects exposed to, actively infected with, or recovered from COVID-19. The prospective study material was composed of cDNA or gDNA derived from T cells, B-cell-depleted T cells, or PBMCs. The repertoires were released in a freely available public database meant as a resource for research on the immune response to SARS-CoV-2. Where available, HLA class I and class II types were taken from metadata supplied by the sample provider and were not determined by assay-based typing. The paper's findings and limits, for the study overall: Clinical and demographic metadata were provided uncurated, with the amount varying by source and participant.

Points on this clone: Its specific antigen is unknown. No clone much larger than this one lies a single base away; base qualities are absent.

The immunoSEQ Assay, a bias-controlled multiplex PCR, was used to amplify TCRbeta CDR3 regions from genomic DNA. The source study handled its data this way. Within the assay, amplification of reference gene primers was used to estimate how many nucleated cells each sample contained. Sequence reads were collapsed and filtered to measure the absolute abundance of every unique TCRbeta CDR3 rearrangement. For each sample, productive Simpson clonality was calculated by taking the square root of Simpson's diversity index across productive rearrangements. TCRdb's version of the immuneACCESS table is confined to in-frame rearrangements and falls short of the full clone set. An unresolved V gene accounts for under half of the shortfall where checked; the remainder is of unknown origin. Clonal size and the V and J genes are those of that table, whereas D and trimming came from the DNA. This sample has 160,000 or so clones in its table, and around 77% of those were observed once. About 6.8% of the sample lies in the top ten.

Whole blood was collected in K2EDTA tubes by collaborating institutions according to the institutions' own protocols. For TCRbeta analysis, collaborators shipped samples in one of three forms: frozen whole blood, isolated PBMCs, or DNA extracted from either of those sample types. Looking up the germline V gene yields CDR1 SGHRS and CDR2 YFSETQ. Trimmed from V: 2 bases; trimmed from J: 7 bases; junction bases lacking a gene match: 13. The CDR3 holds 16 amino acids from the cysteine to the phenylalanine. Only the CDR3 portion is preserved as DNA: 48 bases, with reading frame beginning at the first base.

The rearranged segments are TRBV5-1 and TRBJ1-2, with TRBD1 matching 8 junction bases. The clonotype was recovered from a man aged 65 to 79 with active or convalescent COVID-19. Sequencing was carried out using peripheral blood. The CDR3 is CASSLGGQDGRRGYTF. The base sequence is TGCGCCAGCAGCTTAGGGGGACAGGATGGACGCCGTGGCTACACCTTC.